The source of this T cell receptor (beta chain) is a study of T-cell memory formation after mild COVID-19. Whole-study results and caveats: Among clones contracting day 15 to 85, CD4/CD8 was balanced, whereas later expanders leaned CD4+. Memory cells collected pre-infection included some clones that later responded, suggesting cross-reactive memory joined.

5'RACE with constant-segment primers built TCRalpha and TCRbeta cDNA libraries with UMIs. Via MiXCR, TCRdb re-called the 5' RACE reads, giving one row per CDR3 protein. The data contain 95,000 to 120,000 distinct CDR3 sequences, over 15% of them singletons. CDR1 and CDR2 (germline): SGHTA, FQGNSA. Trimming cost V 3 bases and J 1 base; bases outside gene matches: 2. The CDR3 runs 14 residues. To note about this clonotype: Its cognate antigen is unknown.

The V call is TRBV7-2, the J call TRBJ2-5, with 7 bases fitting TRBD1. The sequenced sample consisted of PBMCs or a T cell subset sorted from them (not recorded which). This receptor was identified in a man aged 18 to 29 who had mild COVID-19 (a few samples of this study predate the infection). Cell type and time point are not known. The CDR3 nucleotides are TGTGCCAGCAGCTTCGACAGGGCCCAAGAGACCCAGTACTTC. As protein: CASSFDRAQETQYF.